These T cell receptor beta chains were read from a single sample in a study of Graves' ophthalmopathy and Graves' hyperthyroidism. TCRdb ran MiXCR on the multiplex PCR reads and lists one entry per CDR3 protein. The sample consists of about 480,000 distinct CDR3 sequences, around 14% of them appearing once. Sequencing was done on a sample of blood. Every receptor here comes from a woman in her twenties or thirties with Graves' ophthalmopathy. CDR3s include the opening cysteine and the closing phenylalanine or tryptophan. The D gene is left open where the match is weak. Size is omitted from some rows. Given values are once, few, many or a class for expanded clones.

d_gene: .; v_gene: TRBV29-1; j_gene: TRBJ2-7; abundance: many; CDR3nt: TGCAGCGTTGATCATTTCCCGATGCGGGAGCAGTACTTC; CDR3aa: CSVDHFPMREQYF
d_gene: .; v_gene: TRBV12-3/TRBV12-4; j_gene: TRBJ2-2; abundance: few; CDR3nt: TGTGCCAGCAGCTTTTACGGGCGGACAACCGGGGAGCTGTTTTTT; CDR3aa: CASSFYGRTTGELFF
d_gene: TRBD1; v_gene: TRBV12-3/TRBV12-4; j_gene: TRBJ1-1; abundance: many; CDR3nt: TGTGCCAGCAAACGGACAGGGGGCGCGAGGACTGAAGCTTTCTTT; CDR3aa: CASKRTGGARTEAFF
d_gene: .; v_gene: TRBV5-1; j_gene: TRBJ2-7; abundance: .; CDR3nt: TGCGCCAGCAGCTTGGAGGCAGGGGCCACCTACGAGCAGTACTTC; CDR3aa: CASSLEAGATYEQYF
d_gene: .; v_gene: TRBV12-3/TRBV12-4; j_gene: TRBJ1-5; abundance: .; CDR3nt: TGTGCCAGCAGTTTTCGGCAATATAGCAATCAGCCCCAGCATTTT; CDR3aa: CASSFRQYSNQPQHF
d_gene: .; v_gene: TRBV12-3/TRBV12-4; j_gene: TRBJ2-2; abundance: many; CDR3nt: TGTGCCAGCAGCCACAACACCGGGGAGCTGTTTTTT; CDR3aa: CASSHNTGELFF
d_gene: TRBD2; v_gene: TRBV9; j_gene: TRBJ2-5; abundance: many; CDR3nt: TGTGCCAGCAGCGACCCATCTTCGGGACTAGCGGGAGTGAAACAAGAGACCCAGTACTTC; CDR3aa: CASSDPSSGLAGVKQETQYF
d_gene: TRBD1; v_gene: TRBV7-9; j_gene: TRBJ2-4; abundance: many; CDR3nt: TGTGCCAGCAGCTTAGCCGGGACAGTCAAAAACATTCAGTACTTC; CDR3aa: CASSLAGTVKNIQYF
d_gene: .; v_gene: TRBV4-1; j_gene: TRBJ2-5; abundance: many; CDR3nt: TGCGCCAGCAGCCAGGGGTCCACCCAAGAGACCCAGTACTTC; CDR3aa: CASSQGSTQETQYF
d_gene: TRBD1; v_gene: TRBV6-1; j_gene: TRBJ2-2; abundance: few; CDR3nt: TGTGCCAGCAGTCCAGGGGGCTGGGACACCGGGGAGCTGTTTTTT; CDR3aa: CASSPGGWDTGELFF
d_gene: .; v_gene: TRBV29-1; j_gene: TRBJ1-2; abundance: many; CDR3nt: TGCAGCGTTGGTGGGGACGGGGTTGGTTATGGCTACACCTTC; CDR3aa: CSVGGDGVGYGYTF
d_gene: .; v_gene: TRBV28; j_gene: TRBJ2-7; abundance: many; CDR3nt: TGTGCCAGCAGTTTAGGAGGGTATCACCAATCCTACCCCTCCTACGAGCAGTACTTC; CDR3aa: CASSLGGYHQSYPSYEQYF
d_gene: TRBD2; v_gene: TRBV30; j_gene: TRBJ2-5; abundance: many; CDR3nt: TGTGCCTGGAGTGTTTGGTCTAGCGGGGACAAAGAGACCCAGTACTTC; CDR3aa: CAWSVWSSGDKETQYF
d_gene: .; v_gene: TRBV25-1; j_gene: TRBJ2-5; abundance: many; CDR3nt: TGTGCCAGCAGTGTTTTCGGGCTGCAAGAGACCCAGTACTTC; CDR3aa: CASSVFGLQETQYF
d_gene: TRBD1; v_gene: TRBV9; j_gene: TRBJ1-5; abundance: few; CDR3nt: TGTGCCAGCAGCCCGGGACAGGGCATTTTTCAGCCCCAGCATTTT; CDR3aa: CASSPGQGIFQPQHF
d_gene: .; v_gene: TRBV29-1; j_gene: TRBJ1-2; abundance: many; CDR3nt: TGCAGCAACAAGGGACAAGATGGCTACACCTTC; CDR3aa: CSNKGQDGYTF
d_gene: TRBD1; v_gene: TRBV4-2; j_gene: TRBJ1-1; abundance: .; CDR3nt: TGTGCCAGCAGCCAAGACGCTCGACAGGGGAACACTGAAGCTTTCTTT; CDR3aa: CASSQDARQGNTEAFF
d_gene: .; v_gene: TRBV7-9; j_gene: TRBJ1-2; abundance: many; CDR3nt: TGTGCCAGCAGCTTCGACGTCTATGGCTACACCTTC; CDR3aa: CASSFDVYGYTF
d_gene: .; v_gene: TRBV6-6; j_gene: TRBJ1-1; abundance: many; CDR3nt: TGTGCCAGCAGTTACTACGACAGGAACACTGAAGCTTTCTTT; CDR3aa: CASSYYDRNTEAFF
d_gene: .; v_gene: TRBV20-1; j_gene: TRBJ1-1; abundance: many; CDR3nt: TGCAGTGCTAGTTTCGGGAACACTGAAGCTTTCTTT; CDR3aa: CSASFGNTEAFF
d_gene: .; v_gene: TRBV30; j_gene: TRBJ1-2; abundance: many; CDR3nt: TGTGCCTGGAGTGTGGGAGTCGGTTATGGCTACACCTTC; CDR3aa: CAWSVGVGYGYTF
d_gene: .; v_gene: TRBV4-1; j_gene: TRBJ2-2; abundance: few; CDR3nt: TGCGCCAGCAGCCAAGATAGGTCCGGGGAGCTGTTTTTT; CDR3aa: CASSQDRSGELFF
d_gene: .; v_gene: TRBV7-9; j_gene: TRBJ1-1; abundance: many; CDR3nt: TGTGCCAGCAGCTTACATTCGGGGGACACTAAAGCTTTCTTT; CDR3aa: CASSLHSGDTKAFF
d_gene: .; v_gene: TRBV6-1; j_gene: TRBJ2-7; abundance: many; CDR3nt: TGTGCCAGCAGCTCCCTCTTCTACGAGCAGTACTTC; CDR3aa: CASSSLFYEQYF
d_gene: .; v_gene: TRBV11-2; j_gene: TRBJ1-2; abundance: many; CDR3nt: TGTGCCAGCAGCTTAGAATTGGGTGGGCTATCCGGCTACACCTTC; CDR3aa: CASSLELGGLSGYTF
d_gene: TRBD1; v_gene: TRBV10-3; j_gene: TRBJ2-7; abundance: once; CDR3nt: TGTGCCACCTCCGGGACAGAGAACTACGAGCAGTACTTC; CDR3aa: CATSGTENYEQYF
d_gene: .; v_gene: TRBV12-3/TRBV12-4; j_gene: TRBJ1-5; abundance: many; CDR3nt: TGTGCCAGCAGTTCACTAATCCCTCAACAGGAGGGCGATCAGCCCCAGCATTTT; CDR3aa: CASSSLIPQQEGDQPQHF
d_gene: .; v_gene: TRBV24-1; j_gene: TRBJ2-5; abundance: many; CDR3nt: TGTGCCACCAGTGATTTCCAGGGGAGAGAGACCCAGTACTTC; CDR3aa: CATSDFQGRETQYF
d_gene: .; v_gene: TRBV20-1; j_gene: TRBJ1-3; abundance: few; CDR3nt: TGCAGTGCTAGTGAGGGTTATGGACAGTCTTACTCTGGAAACACCATATATTTT; CDR3aa: CSASEGYGQSYSGNTIYF
d_gene: .; v_gene: TRBV12-3/TRBV12-4; j_gene: TRBJ2-4; abundance: many; CDR3nt: TGTGCCAGCAGCTTACTAGCACCAAACATTAAGTACTTC; CDR3aa: CASSLLAPNIKYF
d_gene: TRBD1; v_gene: TRBV7-8; j_gene: TRBJ1-1; abundance: .; CDR3nt: TGTGCCAGCAGCTTAAGAGGGGGCCTGAACACTGAAGCTTTCTTT; CDR3aa: CASSLRGGLNTEAFF
d_gene: .; v_gene: TRBV28; j_gene: TRBJ1-1; abundance: many; CDR3nt: TGTGCCAGCAGTCCCAGACAGGAGAACACTGAAGCTTTCTTT; CDR3aa: CASSPRQENTEAFF
d_gene: .; v_gene: TRBV7-9; j_gene: TRBJ2-2; abundance: many; CDR3nt: TGTGCCAGCAGCTTAGTTGCGGGATGGACCGGGGAGCTGTTTTTT; CDR3aa: CASSLVAGWTGELFF